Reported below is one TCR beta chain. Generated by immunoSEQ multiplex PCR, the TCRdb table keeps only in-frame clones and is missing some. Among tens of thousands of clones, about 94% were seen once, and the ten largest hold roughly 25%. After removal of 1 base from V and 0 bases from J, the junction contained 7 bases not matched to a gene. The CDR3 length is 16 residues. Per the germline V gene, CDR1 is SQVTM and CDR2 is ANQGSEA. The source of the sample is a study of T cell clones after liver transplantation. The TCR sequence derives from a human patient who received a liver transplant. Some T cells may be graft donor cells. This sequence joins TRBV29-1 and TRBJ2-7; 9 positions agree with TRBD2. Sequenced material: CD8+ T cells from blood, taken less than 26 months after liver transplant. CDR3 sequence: CSVEGAGGKSSYEQYF. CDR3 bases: TGCAGCGTTGAAGGGGCGGGAGGGAAAAGCTCCTACGAGCAGTACTTC.